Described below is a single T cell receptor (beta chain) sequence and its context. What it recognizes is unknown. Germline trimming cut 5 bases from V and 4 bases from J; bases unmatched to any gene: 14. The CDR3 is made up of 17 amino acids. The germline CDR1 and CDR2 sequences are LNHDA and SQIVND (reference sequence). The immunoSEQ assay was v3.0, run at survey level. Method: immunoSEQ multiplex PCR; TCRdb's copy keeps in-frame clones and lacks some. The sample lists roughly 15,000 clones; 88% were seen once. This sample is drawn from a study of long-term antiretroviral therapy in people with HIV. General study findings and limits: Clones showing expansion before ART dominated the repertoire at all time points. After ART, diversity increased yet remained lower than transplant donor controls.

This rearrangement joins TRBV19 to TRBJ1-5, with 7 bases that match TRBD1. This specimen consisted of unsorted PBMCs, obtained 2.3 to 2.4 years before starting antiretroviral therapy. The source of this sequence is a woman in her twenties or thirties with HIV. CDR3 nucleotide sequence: TGTGCCAGTAGTGTCGCAGGGGGAGGAAGGGGTAATCAGCCCCAGCATTTT. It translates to CASSVAGGGRGNQPQHF.